The next 17 T cell receptor beta chains were all read from a single sample in a study of follicular helper T cells after annual influenza vaccination. Measured with immunoSEQ multiplex PCR; TCRdb has only the in-frame clones, and not every one. The sample includes some 7,300 clones, roughly 83% seen only once; the top ten take 1.5% to 2%. The time point here: 2015-2016 season, 7 days after influenza vaccination. The source was CXCR5+ CD38- circulating T follicular helper cells from blood, collected 7 days after influenza vaccination. Subset reported: circulating Tfh, non-naive CD4+CXCR5+PD-1+ (ICOS+CD38+ or ICOS-CD38-). The receptors come from an adult who received the influenza vaccine.

The V gene is TRBV7-9, the J gene TRBJ2-2; TRBD1 is a possible D gene (6 bases). The CDR3 runs to 14 residues. Looked up from germline, CDR1 is SEHNR and CDR2 is FQNEAQ (reference sequence). V shed 3 bases and J shed 5 bases, with 10 bases lying between them. The CDR3 DNA reads as TGTGCCAGCAGCTTTCAGGGGAAGACCGGGGAGCTGTTTTTT. This sequence encodes CASSFQGKTGELFF.

The genes are TRBV14 and TRBJ2-2; 8 bases fit TRBD2. There are 17 residues in the CDR3. CDR1 and CDR2 from the germline V gene are SGHDN and FVKESK. V gave up 4 bases and J gave up 1 base; unmatched junction bases: 8. In nucleotides, the CDR3 is TGTGCCAGCAGCCCAGCCCCGGGACTAGGGAACACCGGGGAGCTGTTTTTT. It encodes CASSPAPGLGNTGELFF.

This chain joins TRBV4-2 and TRBJ2-1; D is unresolved. CDR1 is LGHNA, CDR2 YNFKEQ, per germline. Trimming removed 5 bases at V and 4 bases at J, with 15 bases between. This CDR3 is built from 15 residues. DNA of the CDR3: TGTGCCAGCAGCTCAGAGAATAGTGTGTACAATGAGCAGTTCTTC. The encoded protein is CASSSENSVYNEQFF.

J is TRBJ1-3 and V is TRBV14; 9 positions match TRBD1. V was clipped by 3 bases and J by 2 bases; unmatched bases: 5. The CDR3 spans 16 residues. Germline loops: CDR1 SGHDN, CDR2 FVKESK. The CDR3 here is CASSQGQGKPGNTIYF. For the CDR3, the DNA is TGTGCCAGCAGCCAGGGACAGGGCAAGCCTGGAAACACCATATATTTT.

The V call is TRBV7-3, the J call TRBJ2-3; no definite D call. CDR3 length: 13 amino acids. Per germline, CDR1 SGHTA and CDR2 FQGTGA. Trimming removed 4 bases at V and 2 bases at J, with 7 bases between. As DNA, the CDR3 is TGTGCCAGCAGCTCCGGCCCCACAGATACGCAGTATTTT. Translating it yields CASSSGPTDTQYF.

The chain couples TRBV18 to TRBJ1-1; tentatively, D is TRBD1 (5 bases). CDR1 KGHSH and CDR2 LQKENI come from the germline V gene. The CDR3 length is 13 residues. Trimming left V 6 bases short and J 7 bases short, with 15 bases between. The CDR3 nucleotides are TGTGCCAGCTCGACGAATAATCAGGGTGAAGCTTTCTTT. It yields the protein CASSTNNQGEAFF.

A word on this clone: Because the CDR3's place on the DNA is in doubt, the DNA is left out and the CDR3 is given as listed by TCRdb. The rearrangement joins TRBV6-5 to TRBJ1-2. The length of the CDR3 is 15 amino acids, counting both ends. CDR1 and CDR2 (germline): MNHEY, SVGAGI. CDR3: CASSYSFGPGYGYTF.

The chain carries TRBV6-5 and TRBJ1-4; possibly TRBD1 for D (5 bases). The germline gives CDR1 MNHEY, CDR2 SVGAGI. Deletions cut 2 bases from V and 5 bases from J, with 15 bases between. The CDR3 has 16 residues. The CDR3 loop reads CASSYEGTPFNEKLFF. The CDR3 region has the DNA TGTGCCAGCAGTTACGAAGGGACCCCATTCAATGAAAAACTGTTTTTT.

The chain is built from TRBV6-6 and TRBJ1-1; the D is unclear. CDR3 length equals 13 residues. Germline CDR1 MNHNY, CDR2 SVGAGI (reference sequence). V lost 7 bases, J lost 5 bases, and 14 bases lay in between. The CDR3 is CASNPAGVTEAFF. CDR3 nucleotide sequence: TGTGCCAGCAACCCCGCCGGGGTTACTGAAGCTTTCTTT.

The J gene is TRBJ2-2, the V gene TRBV7-9, with D possibly matching TRBD1 (6 bases). Germline CDR1 is SEHNR and CDR2 is FQNEAQ (reference sequence). The CDR3 has 17 amino acids. Trimming pared 5 bases from V and 5 bases from J, leaving 21 bases between. CDR3 residues: CASSDPTGLGETGELFF. The CDR3 bases are TGTGCCAGCAGCGACCCGACAGGACTTGGGGAGACCGGGGAGCTGTTTTTT. Full variable domain (remainder filled in from reference TRBV7-9 and TRBJ2-2): DTGVSQNPRHKITKRGQNVTFRCDPISEHNRLYWYRQTLGQGPEFLTYFQNEAQLEKSRLLSDRFSAERPKGSFSTLEIQRTEQGDSAMYLCASSDPTGLGETGELFFGEGSRLTVL.

The genes are TRBV5-1 and TRBJ2-3, with 7 bases fitting TRBD1. The germline gives CDR1 SGHRS, CDR2 YFSETQ. The CDR3 consists of 14 residues. J gave up 3 bases and V 4 bases, and 5 bases lay outside the gene matches. The CDR3 reads CASSPGQHTDTQYF. The CDR3 bases are TGCGCCAGCAGCCCGGGACAGCATACAGATACGCAGTATTTT.

The rearrangement links TRBV28 to TRBJ1-1; D possibly corresponds to TRBD1 (6 bases). Germline loops: CDR1 MDHEN, CDR2 SYDVKM. V was cut by 5 bases and J by 2 bases, with 18 bases left in between. The CDR3 covers 16 residues. The CDR3 DNA reads as TGTGCCAGCAGTCCTTACCTAGGGGGGAGTAACACTGAAGCTTTCTTT. Translated: CASSPYLGGSNTEAFF.

CDR3 in DNA: TGTGCCAGCAGCAACCCGGGACGATCGACATTGTACAATGAGCAGTTCTTC. Translation gives CASSNPGRSTLYNEQFF. The chain couples TRBV7-9 to TRBJ2-1; D assignment may be TRBD1 or TRBD2 (5 bases each). The CDR3 totals 17 residues. The V gene lost 5 bases and the J gene lost 4 bases, with 21 bases spanning the gap. Germline V gives CDR1 SEHNR, CDR2 FQNEAQ (reference sequence).

The CDR3 reads CASKGLADYNEQFF. The CDR3 DNA reads TGTGCCAGCAAGGGACTAGCGGATTACAATGAGCAGTTCTTC. This chain joins TRBV6-1 and TRBJ2-1; TRBD2 agrees at 11 bases. With 7 bases clipped from V and 4 bases from J, the junction kept 3 bases outside the gene matches. The CDR3 covers 14 residues. Germline V gives CDR1 MNHNS, CDR2 SASEGT.

The chain combines TRBV5-5 with TRBJ2-1; D gene ambiguous. Germline-derived CDR1 and CDR2 are SGHKS and YYEKEE (reference sequence). The CDR3 has 14 amino acids. Trimming cost V 1 base and J 4 bases, with 9 bases left between them. CDR3 bases: TGTGCCAGCAGCTTGAGCCTGCAGTACAATGAGCAGTTCTTC. This codes for CASSLSLQYNEQFF.

The chain recombines TRBV13 with TRBJ2-1; 9 nucleotides agree with TRBD2. Germline loops: CDR1 PRHDT, CDR2 FYEKMQ (reference sequence). With 5 bases clipped from V and 9 bases from J, the junction kept 11 bases outside the gene matches. CDR3 size: 15 residues. This chain's CDR3 is CASSRMTSGRFEQFF. In DNA form, the CDR3 reads TGTGCCAGCAGCCGGATGACTAGCGGCCGTTTTGAGCAGTTCTTC.

The chain employs TRBV15 and TRBJ1-2; 7 nucleotides align to TRBD1. The germline gives CDR1 LNHNV, CDR2 YYDKDF (reference sequence). This CDR3 has 15 residues. V trimming: 0 bases; J trimming: 5 bases; junction bases outside the gene matches: 6. The CDR3 sequence is CATSRERTGDYGYTF. CDR3 nucleotide sequence: TGTGCCACCAGCAGAGAAAGAACAGGGGATTATGGCTACACCTTC.